These T cell receptor beta chains were read from a single sample in a study of early T cells in non-severe SARS-CoV-2 infection. Each CDR3 protein gets one entry after TCRdb re-called the 5' RACE reads with MiXCR. Counted here are 65,000 to 90,000 distinct CDR3 sequences, roughly 12% occurring once; the ten biggest clones make up about 5%. Material for sequencing was whole blood. The source of these receptors is an adult who was a healthcare worker with PCR-confirmed SARS-CoV-2 infection or an uninfected control (not recorded which). Both conserved end residues are part of each CDR3. D genes are given only for firm matches. Clone size, where shown, is once, few, many, or a class for clones that have expanded.

>.|TRBV6-6|TRBD2|15|TRBJ2-1
CASSASWGGRNEQFF
TGTGCCAGCAGTGCGAGTTGGGGGGGGAGGAATGAGCAGTTCTTC
>.|TRBV4-2|.|12|TRBJ2-7
CASSQDLGEQYF
TGTGCCAGCAGCCAAGATCTGGGGGAGCAGTACTTC
>.|TRBV9|.|15|TRBJ2-1
CASSVEGGSYNEQFF
TGTGCCAGCAGCGTAGAGGGGGGCTCCTACAATGAGCAGTTCTTC
>.|TRBV29-1|TRBD2|16|TRBJ2-7
CSAGTSAYLTTYEQYF
TGCAGCGCCGGGACTAGCGCCTACCTTACTACCTACGAGCAGTACTTC
>many|TRBV6-2/TRBV6-3|.|13|TRBJ1-2
CASSPQGNYGYTF
TGTGCCAGCAGCCCACAGGGAAACTATGGCTACACCTTC
>few|TRBV29-1|.|14|TRBJ2-1
CSARPRVGYNEQFF
TGCAGCGCCCGCCCCAGGGTGGGGTACAATGAGCAGTTCTTC
>many|TRBV20-1|TRBD2|16|TRBJ2-3
CSADTSGLAGADTQYF
TGCAGTGCTGACACTTCGGGACTAGCGGGGGCAGATACGCAGTATTTT
>.|TRBV20-1|TRBD2|15|TRBJ2-7
CSASHLAGGAYEQYF
TGCAGTGCTAGTCACCTAGCGGGGGGTGCGTACGAGCAGTACTTC
>many|TRBV29-1|TRBD1|17|TRBJ2-4
CSVEGMMDRAAKNIQYF
TGCAGCGTTGAAGGCATGATGGACAGGGCAGCCAAAAACATTCAGTACTTC
>few|TRBV7-8|.|12|TRBJ1-4
CATRLGGEKLFF
TGTGCCACCCGGTTGGGCGGGGAAAAACTGTTTTTT
>.|TRBV4-1|.|16|TRBJ1-5
CASSQVGPGGNQPQHF
TGCGCCAGCAGCCAAGTGGGGCCAGGGGGCAATCAGCCCCAGCATTTT
>few|TRBV19|TRBD1|13|TRBJ2-7
CASSQGLGYEQYF
TGTGCCAGCTCACAGGGGCTTGGCTACGAGCAGTACTTC
>many|TRBV20-1|.|14|TRBJ2-7
CSAPRAIGSYEQYF
TGCAGTGCTCCCCGGGCCATCGGCTCCTACGAGCAGTACTTC
>many|TRBV29-1|.|13|TRBJ2-5
CSGLGLTKETQYF
TGCAGCGGTCTTGGACTAACCAAAGAGACCCAGTACTTC
>.|TRBV7-6|.|14|TRBJ2-2
CASSLGANTGELFF
TGTGCCAGCAGCCTAGGAGCGAACACCGGGGAGCTGTTTTTT
>few|TRBV11-2|.|12|TRBJ2-7
CASSLEAYEQYF
TGTGCCAGCAGCTTAGAGGCCTACGAGCAGTACTTC